This note documents a single TCR beta chain sequence. Its target is unknown. The CDR3 has 15 amino acids. V was pared by 0 bases and J by 6 bases, with 6 bases of the junction left unmatched. Germline-derived CDR1 and CDR2 are SGHTA and FQGNSA. This record comes from a study of cytomegalovirus exposure and HLA in healthy donors. Profiled with immunoSEQ multiplex PCR; TCRdb holds only in-frame clones, not every one. Of 200,000 to 300,000 clones in the sample, 75% to 90% were seen once. General study points: Associated with cytomegalovirus, according to the listing, were 150 to 200 TCR beta chains. Whilst most TCR sequences proved rare, a subset of public TCRs occurred across many donors.

This clonotype was obtained from a woman aged 25 to 39 in good health and CMV-seropositive. Sample: PBMCs. This chain joins TRBV7-2 and TRBJ1-2, with 8 bases aligning to TRBD1. CDR3 sequence reads: CASSLARTGINGYTF. DNA of the CDR3: TGTGCCAGCAGCTTAGCCCGGACAGGGATTAATGGCTACACCTTC.